This paragraph covers one T cell receptor (beta chain) sequence. Method: immunoSEQ multiplex PCR; TCRdb's copy keeps in-frame clones and lacks some. The table has about 270,000 clones, approximately 83% seen once. This sample was included in a study of blood T cell repertoires in COVID-19. For the study at large: PBMCs, B-cell-depleted T cells, or T cells provided the cDNA or gDNA that made up the material.

This clonotype was obtained from a human donor in a cohort sampled during active COVID-19. The source material was peripheral blood.

The CDR3 sequence is CASSIRGPNTEAFF. CDR3 sequence (DNA): TGTGCCAGTAGCATCAGGGGGCCGAACACTGAAGCTTTCTTT. The chain is built from TRBV19 and TRBJ1-1; 8 bases align to TRBD1. The CDR3 length is 14 residues. The V segment lost 6 bases and the J segment 1 base; nucleotides outside the gene matches: 4. CDR1 and CDR2 (germline): LNHDA, SQIVND (reference sequence).